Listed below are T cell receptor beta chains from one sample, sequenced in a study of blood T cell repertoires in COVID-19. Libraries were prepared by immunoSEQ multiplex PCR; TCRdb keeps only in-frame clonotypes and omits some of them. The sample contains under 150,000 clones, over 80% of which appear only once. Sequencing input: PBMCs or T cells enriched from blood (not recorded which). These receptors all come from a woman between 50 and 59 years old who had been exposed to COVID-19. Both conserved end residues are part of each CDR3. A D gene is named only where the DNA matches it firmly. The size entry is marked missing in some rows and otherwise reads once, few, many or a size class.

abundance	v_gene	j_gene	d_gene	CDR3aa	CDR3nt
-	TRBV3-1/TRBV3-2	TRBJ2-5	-	CASSQVGGYQETQYF	TGTGCCAGCAGCCAAGTTGGGGGGTACCAAGAGACCCAGTACTTC
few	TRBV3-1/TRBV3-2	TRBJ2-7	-	CASSQALRGGIGYEQYF	TGTGCCAGCAGCCAAGCCCTAAGAGGGGGTATAGGCTACGAGCAGTACTTC
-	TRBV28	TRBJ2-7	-	CASSSLGGGASEQYF	TGTGCCAGCAGTTCACTAGGGGGGGGCGCGTCAGAGCAGTACTTC
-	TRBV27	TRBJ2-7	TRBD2	CASARLAGVIEQYF	TGTGCCAGCGCACGACTAGCGGGAGTTATAGAGCAGTACTTC
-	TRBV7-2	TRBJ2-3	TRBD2	CASSSGTRLRPTDTQYF	TGTGCCAGCAGCTCCGGGACTAGGCTCCGCCCGACAGATACGCAGTATTTT
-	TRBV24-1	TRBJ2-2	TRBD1	CATGEQGRETGELFF	TGTGCCACCGGGGAACAGGGGCGAGAGACCGGGGAGCTGTTTTTT
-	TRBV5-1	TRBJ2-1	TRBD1	CASSRDRGRDEQFF	TGCGCCAGCAGCCGGGACAGGGGGAGGGATGAGCAGTTCTTC
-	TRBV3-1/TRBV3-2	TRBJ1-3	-	CASSTGLSGNTIYF	TGTGCCAGCAGTACAGGGTTGTCTGGAAACACCATATATTTT
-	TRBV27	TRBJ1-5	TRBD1	CASRGQGYQPQHF	TGTGCCAGCAGAGGACAGGGCTATCAGCCCCAGCATTTT
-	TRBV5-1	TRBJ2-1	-	CASRAGGPSYNEQFF	TGCGCCAGCAGAGCCGGGGGGCCCTCCTACAATGAGCAGTTCTTC
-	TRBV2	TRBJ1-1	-	CASRLGVETEAFF	TGTGCCAGCAGGTTAGGGGTAGAAACTGAAGCTTTCTTT
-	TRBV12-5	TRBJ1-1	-	CASGRPGANTEAFF	TGTGCTAGTGGTCGCCCAGGGGCGAACACTGAAGCTTTCTTT
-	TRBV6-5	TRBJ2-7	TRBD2	CASSRGSGIHYEQYF	TGTGCCAGCAGTCGAGGGAGCGGGATACACTACGAGCAGTACTTC
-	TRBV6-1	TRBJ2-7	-	CASSEWTPSYEQYF	TGTGCCAGCAGTGAATGGACTCCATCCTACGAGCAGTACTTC
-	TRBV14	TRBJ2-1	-	CASSLISGSYNEQFF	TGTGCCAGCAGCTTAATCAGCGGCTCCTACAATGAGCAGTTCTTC
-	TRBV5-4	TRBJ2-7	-	CASSLEGGGSYEQYF	TGTGCCAGCAGCTTGGAGGGAGGTGGCTCCTACGAGCAGTACTTC
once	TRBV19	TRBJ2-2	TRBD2	CASHTGTRLTGELFF	TGTGCCAGTCATACCGGGACTAGACTCACCGGGGAGCTGTTTTTT
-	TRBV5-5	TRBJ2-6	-	CASSLVIPGHRVSGANVLTF	TGTGCCAGCAGCTTGGTAATACCGGGACACCGGGTGTCTGGGGCCAACGTCCTGACTTTC
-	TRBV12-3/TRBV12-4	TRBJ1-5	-	CASSWAVREPQHF	TGTGCCAGCAGTTGGGCAGTCCGAGAGCCCCAGCATTTT
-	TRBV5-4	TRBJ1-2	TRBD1	CASSYTGGYGYTF	TGTGCCAGCAGCTACACAGGGGGCTATGGCTACACCTTC
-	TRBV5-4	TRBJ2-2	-	CASSLFRNTGELFF	TGTGCCAGCAGCTTGTTCAGGAACACCGGGGAGCTGTTTTTT
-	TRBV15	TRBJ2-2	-	CATSRNLRGATNTGELFF	TGTGCCACCAGCAGAAACTTACGGGGGGCCACGAACACCGGGGAGCTGTTTTTT
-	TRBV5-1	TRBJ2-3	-	CASGRRETDTQYF	TGCGCCAGCGGAAGAAGGGAGACAGATACGCAGTATTTT
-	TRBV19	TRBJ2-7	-	CASSMSSLRDEQYF	TGTGCCAGTAGTATGAGTAGCTTACGGGACGAGCAGTACTTC
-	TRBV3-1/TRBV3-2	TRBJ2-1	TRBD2	CASSYVPGGRADNEQFF	TGTGCCAGCAGTTATGTCCCAGGCGGGAGGGCCGACAATGAGCAGTTCTTC
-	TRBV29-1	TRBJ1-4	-	CSGRMEEKLFF	TGCAGCGGAAGGATGGAGGAAAAACTGTTTTTT
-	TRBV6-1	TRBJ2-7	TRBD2	CASSEALAGGREQYF	TGTGCCAGCAGTGAAGCGCTAGCGGGGGGGCGGGAGCAGTACTTC
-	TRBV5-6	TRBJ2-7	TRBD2	CASILGAGGNSYEQYF	TGTGCCAGCATCCTGGGAGCGGGAGGGAACTCCTACGAGCAGTACTTC
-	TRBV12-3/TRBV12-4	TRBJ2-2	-	CASSFGIGELFF	TGTGCCAGCAGTTTCGGGATCGGGGAGCTGTTTTTT
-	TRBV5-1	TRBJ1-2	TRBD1	CASSLDREPYGYTF	TGCGCCAGCAGTCTGGACAGGGAGCCCTATGGCTACACCTTC
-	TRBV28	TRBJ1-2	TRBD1	CASSPGQGATTLGYTF	TGTGCCAGCAGTCCGGGACAGGGGGCCACAACCCTTGGCTACACCTTC
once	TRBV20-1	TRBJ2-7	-	CSATRIGLQYF	TGCAGTGCTACCCGAATCGGGTTGCAGTACTTC
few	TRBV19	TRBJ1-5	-	CASTQGWGNQPQHF	TGTGCCAGTACCCAGGGTTGGGGCAATCAGCCCCAGCATTTT
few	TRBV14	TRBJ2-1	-	CASSQERYNEQFF	TGTGCCAGCAGCCAAGAGCGCTACAATGAGCAGTTCTTC
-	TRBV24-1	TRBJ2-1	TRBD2	CATSDPRASGRYNEQFF	TGTGCCACCAGTGATCCCCGGGCTAGCGGTCGATACAATGAGCAGTTCTTC
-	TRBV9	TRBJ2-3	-	CASSVDGQPTDTQYF	TGTGCCAGCAGCGTAGATGGGCAGCCCACAGATACGCAGTATTTT
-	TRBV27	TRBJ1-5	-	CASSLTGNSNQPQHF	TGTGCCAGCAGTCTTACAGGGAATAGCAATCAGCCCCAGCATTTT
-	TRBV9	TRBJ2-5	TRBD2	CASSFLAGDRGETQYF	TGTGCCAGCAGCTTCCTAGCGGGAGACAGGGGAGAGACCCAGTACTTC
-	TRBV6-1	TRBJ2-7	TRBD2	CASSEGPNTSGLSYEQYF	TGTGCCAGCAGTGAGGGCCCAAACACTAGCGGGTTATCCTACGAGCAGTACTTC
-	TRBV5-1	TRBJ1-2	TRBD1	CASLPGQGASYGYTF	TGCGCCAGCTTGCCCGGACAGGGGGCGAGCTATGGCTACACCTTC
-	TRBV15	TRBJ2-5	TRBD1	CATSRVDRLQETQYF	TGTGCCACCAGCAGAGTGGACAGGCTCCAAGAGACCCAGTACTTC
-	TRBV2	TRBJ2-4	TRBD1	CASSPDRSPLAKNIQYF	TGTGCCAGCAGCCCGGACAGGTCACCTCTAGCCAAAAACATTCAGTACTTC
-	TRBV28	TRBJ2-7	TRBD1	CASTSGTGFSYEQYF	TGTGCCAGCACCTCGGGGACAGGGTTCTCCTACGAGCAGTACTTC
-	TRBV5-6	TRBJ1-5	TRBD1	CASSYTGTGGRSNQPQHF	TGTGCCAGCAGCTATACCGGGACAGGGGGCCGGAGCAATCAGCCCCAGCATTTT
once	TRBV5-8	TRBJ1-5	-	CASTTGEGYQPQHF	TGTGCCAGCACCACTGGGGAGGGCTATCAGCCCCAGCATTTT
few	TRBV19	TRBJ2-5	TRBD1	CASRDRGRIQETQYF	TGTGCCAGCCGGGACAGGGGACGGATTCAAGAGACCCAGTACTTC